This is a list of T cell receptor beta chains from one sample in a study of T-cell reconstitution after alpha-beta-depleted transplantation in children. Via MiXCR, TCRdb re-called the PCR reads, giving one row per CDR3 protein. Counted here are over 550,000 distinct CDR3 sequences, roughly a tenth occurring once; the ten biggest clones make up roughly 3.9%. The sequencing here drew on PBMCs from the stem cell graft donor, taken from the stem cell graft. These receptors originate from a human donor who donated a stem cell graft to a child with acute myeloid leukemia. Each CDR3 is given with its conserved first and last residue. The D gene is left open where the match is weak. Only some rows state a clone size, as once, few, many or a class for expanded clones.

many TRBD1 TRBJ1-4 TRBV13 TGTGCCAGCAGCGCCGGGACAGGGCTACTAGGTGAAAAACTGTTTTTT CASSAGTGLLGEKLFF
many TRBD1 TRBJ1-2 TRBV7-8 TGTGCCGTGCAGGGGGCCCTTAACTATGGCTACACCTTC CAVQGALNYGYTF
many . TRBJ2-5 TRBV29-1 TGCAGCCCACGGGTCGCCGAGAAGACCCAGTACTTC CSPRVAEKTQYF
. TRBD1 TRBJ2-3 TRBV6-9 TGTGCCAGCAGTTCCCCAGACAGGGGAAAGAGCACAGATACGCAGTATTTT CASSSPDRGKSTDTQYF
many . TRBJ2-3 TRBV7-7 TGTGCTAGCAGCCGAACCCAAGCGGCCACAGATACGCAGTATTTT CASSRTQAATDTQYF
. . TRBJ2-3 TRBV28 TGTGCCAGCAGTAGGGGGCTGGGGGGGAGTTCCACAGATACGCAGTATTTT CASSRGLGGSSTDTQYF
few TRBD1 TRBJ1-5 TRBV20-1 TGCAGTGCCAGTGGGACAGATTACAATCAGCCCCAGCATTTT CSASGTDYNQPQHF
. TRBD2 TRBJ2-3 TRBV7-9 TGTGCCAGCAGCTCTTTTCGGGCTTGGCGGGAGCCACCACACTTCACAGATACGCAGTATTTT CASSSFRAWREPPHFTDTQYF
. TRBD2 TRBJ2-1 TRBV11-1 TGTGCGTCCCTACGGACCCCGTCTAGCGGTGCTCTTTACAATGAGCAGTTCTTC CASLRTPSSGALYNEQFF
. TRBD2 TRBJ2-1 TRBV30 TGTGCCTGCCCGAGGCGGGAGCCGGACAATGAGCAGTTCTTC CACPRREPDNEQFF
many . TRBJ1-1 TRBV7-3 TGTGCCAGCAGCCGAACTACTGCCATGGGGAACACTGAAGCTTTCTTT CASSRTTAMGNTEAFF
. TRBD1 TRBJ2-4 TRBV14 TGTGCCAGCAGCCTTCGACAGGGTGGAAACATTCAGTACTTC CASSLRQGGNIQYF
many . TRBJ2-5 TRBV7-2 TGTGCCAGCAGCTTAGTTGTCTCCCAAGAGACCCAGTACTTC CASSLVVSQETQYF
many . TRBJ2-2 TRBV12-3/TRBV12-4 TGTGCCAGCAGTTTGCGGCAGGGCCACACCGGGGAGCTGTTTTTT CASSLRQGHTGELFF
many TRBD1 TRBJ2-5 TRBV7-9 TGTGCCAGCAGCTTATTTACAGGGGGCCGGTACCAAGAGACCCAGTACTTC CASSLFTGGRYQETQYF
few . TRBJ2-3 TRBV5-1 TGCGCCAGCAGCTTGGGGCTAGTGATTACAGATACGCAGTATTTT CASSLGLVITDTQYF